Each of the 10 T cell receptor beta chains below was sequenced from the same sample in a study of regulatory T cells in long-lasting Graves disease. Construction of the TCR beta libraries employed iRepertoire HTBI primers in conjunction with Arm-PCR of CDR3 regions. TCRdb re-called the multiplex PCR reads with MiXCR, one entry per CDR3 protein. The sample has about 440,000 distinct CDR3 sequences, 15% seen once; the top ten hold 16%. Sample time point: newly diagnosed GD, antithyroid drugs for less than 3 months. Generation of the TCR library employed RNA extracted from PBMCs. This sample also appeared in a second study, on T cells in Graves' hyperthyroidism and ophthalmopathy.

This specimen consisted of peripheral blood mononuclear cells (PBMCs), obtained at new diagnosis, from a patient treated with antithyroid drugs. The receptor set was obtained from a woman in her twenties or thirties with Graves disease.

This clonotype appeared a few times. The V gene is TRBV29-1, the J gene TRBJ2-1; TRBD1 is a possible D gene (5 bases). CDR1 SQVTM and CDR2 ANQGSEA come from the germline V gene. The CDR3 totals 15 residues. The germline V and J ends were trimmed by 6 bases and 5 bases, with 20 bases remaining between them. CDR3: CSVPLGAANHNEQFF. Written as DNA, the CDR3 is TGCAGCGTCCCTCTAGGGGCCGCGAACCACAATGAGCAGTTCTTC.

V gene TRBV7-3 combines with J gene TRBJ2-3, with 12 bases lining up with TRBD2. Germline trimming cut 5 bases from V and 0 bases from J; bases unmatched to any gene: 24. Germline CDR1 is SGHTA and CDR2 is FQGTGA. The length of the CDR3 is 23 residues. The CDR3 here is CASSPMPGLAGPQPDSSTDTQYF. The CDR3 DNA sequence: TGTGCCAGCAGCCCAATGCCGGGACTAGCGGGTCCCCAGCCCGACTCTAGCACAGATACGCAGTATTTT. The full variable domain, its missing parts supplied by reference TRBV7-3 and TRBJ2-3, is GAGVSQTPSNKVTEKGKYVELRCDPISGHTALYWYRQSLGQGPEFLIYFQGTGAADDSGLPNDRFFAVRPEGSVSTLKIQRTERGDSAVYLCASSPMPGLAGPQPDSSTDTQYFGPGTRLTVL.

The genes are TRBV10-1 and TRBJ2-5; 10 nucleotides agree with TRBD2. The junction had 16 bases not matched to a gene; V was cut back by 5 bases and J by 4 bases. CDR1 WNHNN and CDR2 SYGVQD come from the germline V gene (reference sequence). The CDR3 covers 18 residues. CDR3 sequence reads: CASSSKASGRVRRETQYF. The CDR3 nucleotides are TGCGCCAGCAGTTCGAAGGCTAGCGGGAGAGTTCGGCGAGAGACCCAGTACTTC.

This clonotype was seen ten or more times. The V gene is TRBV7-9, the J gene TRBJ2-1; 7 nucleotides line up with TRBD2. CDR3 length: 14 amino acids. Germline V CDR1 and CDR2: SEHNR, FQNEAQ (reference sequence). With V trimmed by 6 bases and J by 8 bases, 10 bases remained unmatched. As DNA, the CDR3 is TGTGCCAGCAGGAGTGGAGGCGGGAGTGATGAGCAGTTCTTC. As protein: CASRSGGGSDEQFF.

There are many counts of this clonotype. The genes are TRBV6-9 and TRBJ2-1; unclear D gene. Germline CDR1 reads MNHGY; CDR2 reads SVAAGI. The CDR3 consists of 14 residues. The V end was cut by 3 bases, the J end by 8 bases, with 14 bases between. In nucleotides, the CDR3 is TGTGCCAGCAGTTACATACTAAGGAGCGATGAGCAGTTCTTC. It translates to CASSYILRSDEQFF.

This clonotype was seen a handful of times. The chain employs TRBV27 and TRBJ2-1; TRBD2 matches at 8 bases. J was trimmed by 6 bases and V by 7 bases; bases with no gene match: 11. The CDR3 runs 15 residues. Per the germline V gene, CDR1 is MNHEY and CDR2 is SMNVEV (reference sequence). CDR3 nucleotide sequence: TGTGCCAGCAAAACCGGGACTAGTTTTCCCAATGAGCAGTTCTTC. This encodes CASKTGTSFPNEQFF.

This clonotype was seen more than once but under ten times. The chain joins TRBV9 to TRBJ2-4; TRBD1 aligns across 7 bases. J gave up 3 bases and V 0 bases, and 0 bases lay outside the gene matches. The germline CDR1 and CDR2 sequences are SGDLS and YYNGEE. This CDR3 comprises 14 residues. CDR3 residues: CASSVGQGKNIQYF. The CDR3 coding sequence is TGTGCCAGCAGCGTAGGACAGGGCAAAAACATTCAGTACTTC.

J is TRBJ2-7 and V is TRBV11-3, with TRBD2 identical over 11 bases. Trimming at V came to 5 bases and at J to 4 bases, leaving 10 bases not matched to a gene. Germline V CDR1 and CDR2: SGHNT, YENEEA. The CDR3 runs 16 residues. The CDR3: CASSPPRTSGRYEQYF. The CDR3 DNA follows: TGTGCCAGCAGCCCACCCCGGACTAGCGGGCGATACGAGCAGTACTTC.

Many counts were recorded for this clonotype. The V call is TRBV7-9, the J call TRBJ1-2, with D tentatively TRBD1 (5 bases). This CDR3 contains 13 residues. V lost 5 bases and J lost 8, with 15 bases in between. CDR1 and CDR2 from the germline V gene are SEHNR and FQNEAQ (reference sequence). The CDR3 DNA reads TGTGCCAGCAGCGGGGACCCTAGCGGAGGCTACACCTTC. It encodes CASSGDPSGGYTF.

This clonotype was counted many times. This sequence joins TRBV11-3 and TRBJ1-1; tentatively, D is TRBD1 (6 bases). This CDR3 contains 15 residues. Germline V CDR1 and CDR2: SGHNT, YENEEA. The V and J ends lost 5 bases and 1 base respectively, with 14 bases between them. The CDR3 DNA reads as TGTGCCAGCAGCCCTTATGGCAGGGGGAACACTGAAGCTTTCTTT. The encoded protein is CASSPYGRGNTEAFF. Looking up the rest from reference TRBV11-3 and TRBJ1-1 gives the full variable domain: EAGVVQSPRYKIIEKKQPVAFWCNPISGHNTLYWYLQNLGQGPELLIRYENEEAVDDSQLPKDRFSAERLKGVDSTLKIQPAELGDSAVYLCASSPYGRGNTEAFFGQGTRLTVV.